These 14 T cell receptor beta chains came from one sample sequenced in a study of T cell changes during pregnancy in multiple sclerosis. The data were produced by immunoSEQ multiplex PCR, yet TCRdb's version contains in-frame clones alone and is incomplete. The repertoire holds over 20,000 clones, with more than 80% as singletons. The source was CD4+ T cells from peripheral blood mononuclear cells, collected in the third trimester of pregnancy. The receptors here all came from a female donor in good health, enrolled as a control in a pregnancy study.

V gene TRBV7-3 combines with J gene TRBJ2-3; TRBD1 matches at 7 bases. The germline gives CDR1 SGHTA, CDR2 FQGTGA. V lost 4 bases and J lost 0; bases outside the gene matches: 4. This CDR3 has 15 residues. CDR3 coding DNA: TGTGCCAGCAGCTCAGGGGGTCCTAGCACAGATACGCAGTATTTT. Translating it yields CASSSGGPSTDTQYF. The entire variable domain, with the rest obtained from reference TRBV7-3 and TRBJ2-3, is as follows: GAGVSQTPSNKVTEKGKYVELRCDPISGHTALYWYRQSLGQGPEFLIYFQGTGAADDSGLPNDRFFAVRPEGSVSTLKIQRTERGDSAVYLCASSSGGPSTDTQYFGPGTRLTVL.

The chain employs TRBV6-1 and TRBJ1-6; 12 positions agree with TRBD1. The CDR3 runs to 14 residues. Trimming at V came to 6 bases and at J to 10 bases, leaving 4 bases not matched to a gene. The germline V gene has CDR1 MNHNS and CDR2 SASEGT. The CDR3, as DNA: TGTGCCAGCAGAGCCGGGACAGGGGGCTCACCCCTCCACTTT. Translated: CASRAGTGGSPLHF.

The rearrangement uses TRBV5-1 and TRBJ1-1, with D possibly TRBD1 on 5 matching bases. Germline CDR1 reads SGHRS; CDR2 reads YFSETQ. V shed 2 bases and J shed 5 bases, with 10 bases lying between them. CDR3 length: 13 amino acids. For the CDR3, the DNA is TGCGCCAGCAGCTTCATCGGGGGGACTGAAGCTTTCTTT. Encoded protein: CASSFIGGTEAFF.

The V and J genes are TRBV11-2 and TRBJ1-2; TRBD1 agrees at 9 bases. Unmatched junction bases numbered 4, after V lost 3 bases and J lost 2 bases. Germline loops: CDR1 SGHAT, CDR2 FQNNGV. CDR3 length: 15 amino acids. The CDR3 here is CASSLQDRGNYGYTF. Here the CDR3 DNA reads TGTGCCAGCAGCTTGCAGGACAGGGGAAACTATGGCTACACCTTC.

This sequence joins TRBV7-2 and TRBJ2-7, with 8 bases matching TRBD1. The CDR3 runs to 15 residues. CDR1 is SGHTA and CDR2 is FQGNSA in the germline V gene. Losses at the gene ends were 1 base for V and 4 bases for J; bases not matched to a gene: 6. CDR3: CASSLEWTGLYEQYF. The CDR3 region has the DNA TGTGCCAGCAGCTTAGAATGGACAGGGTTATACGAGCAGTACTTC.

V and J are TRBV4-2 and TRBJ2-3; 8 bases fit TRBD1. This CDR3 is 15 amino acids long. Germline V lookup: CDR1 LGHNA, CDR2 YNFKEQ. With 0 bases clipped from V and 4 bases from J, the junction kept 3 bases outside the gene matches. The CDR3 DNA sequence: TGTGCCAGCAGCCAAGAAGGACAGGGACCAGATACGCAGTATTTT. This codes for CASSQEGQGPDTQYF.

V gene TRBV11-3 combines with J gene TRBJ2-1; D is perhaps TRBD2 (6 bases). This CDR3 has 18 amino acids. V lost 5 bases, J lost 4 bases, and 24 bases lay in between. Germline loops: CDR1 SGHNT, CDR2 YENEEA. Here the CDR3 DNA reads TGTGCCAGCAGCCAGATATCCCGGGGGTCCACCTTTTACAATGAGCAGTTCTTC. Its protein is CASSQISRGSTFYNEQFF.

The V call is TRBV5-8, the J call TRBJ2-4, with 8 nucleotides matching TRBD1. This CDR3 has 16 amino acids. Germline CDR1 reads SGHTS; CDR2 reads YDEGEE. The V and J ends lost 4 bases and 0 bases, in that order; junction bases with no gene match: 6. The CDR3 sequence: CASSLDRGLAKNIQYF. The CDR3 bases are TGTGCCAGCAGCCTCGACAGGGGATTAGCCAAAAACATTCAGTACTTC.

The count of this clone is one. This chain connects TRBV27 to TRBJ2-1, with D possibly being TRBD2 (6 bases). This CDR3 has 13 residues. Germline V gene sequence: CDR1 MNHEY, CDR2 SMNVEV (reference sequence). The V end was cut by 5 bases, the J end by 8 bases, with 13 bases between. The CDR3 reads CASSPPTSHEQFF. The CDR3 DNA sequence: TGTGCCAGCAGTCCACCCACTAGCCATGAGCAGTTCTTC.

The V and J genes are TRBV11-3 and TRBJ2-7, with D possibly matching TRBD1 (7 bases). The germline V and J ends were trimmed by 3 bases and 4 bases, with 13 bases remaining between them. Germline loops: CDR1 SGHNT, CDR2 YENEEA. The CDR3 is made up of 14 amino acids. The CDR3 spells CASSLGAGGYEQYF. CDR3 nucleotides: TGTGCCAGCAGCTTGGGGGCAGGGGGGTACGAGCAGTACTTC. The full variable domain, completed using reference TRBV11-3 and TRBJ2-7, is EAGVVQSPRYKIIEKKQPVAFWCNPISGHNTLYWYLQNLGQGPELLIRYENEEAVDDSQLPKDRFSAERLKGVDSTLKIQPAELGDSAVYLCASSLGAGGYEQYFGPGTRLTVT.

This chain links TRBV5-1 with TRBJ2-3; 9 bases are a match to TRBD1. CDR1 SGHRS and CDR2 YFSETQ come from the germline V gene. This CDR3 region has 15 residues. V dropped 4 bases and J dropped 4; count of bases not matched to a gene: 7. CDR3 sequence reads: CASSTGGAGADTQYF. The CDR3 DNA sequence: TGCGCCAGCAGCACAGGGGGCGCAGGAGCAGATACGCAGTATTTT.

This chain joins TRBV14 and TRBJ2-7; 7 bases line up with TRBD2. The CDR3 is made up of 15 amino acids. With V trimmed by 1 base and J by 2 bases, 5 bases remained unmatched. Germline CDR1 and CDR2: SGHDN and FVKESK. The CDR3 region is CASSQVIGGAYEQYF. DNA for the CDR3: TGTGCCAGCAGCCAAGTAATTGGGGGGGCCTACGAGCAGTACTTC.

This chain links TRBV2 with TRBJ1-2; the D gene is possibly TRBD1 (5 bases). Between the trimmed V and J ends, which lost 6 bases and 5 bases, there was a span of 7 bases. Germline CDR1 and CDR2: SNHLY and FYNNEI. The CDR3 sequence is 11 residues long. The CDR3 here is CASRGPYGYTF. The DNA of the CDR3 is TGTGCCAGCAGGGGGCCTTATGGCTACACCTTC.

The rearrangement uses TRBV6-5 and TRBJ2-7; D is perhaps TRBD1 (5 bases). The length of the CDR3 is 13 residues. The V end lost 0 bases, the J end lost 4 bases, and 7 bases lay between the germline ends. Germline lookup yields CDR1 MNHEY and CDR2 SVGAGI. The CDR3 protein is CASSYSAGYEQYF. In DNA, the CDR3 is TGTGCCAGCAGTTACTCGGCAGGGTACGAGCAGTACTTC.